The rows below give T cell receptor beta chains drawn from one sample of a study of blood T cell repertoires in COVID-19. Libraries were prepared by immunoSEQ multiplex PCR; TCRdb keeps only in-frame clonotypes and omits some of them. Among around 250,000 clones listed, approximately 84% were seen once. Material: PBMCs or T cells enriched from blood (not recorded which). The receptors here all came from a woman aged 45 to 65 who had been exposed to COVID-19. Both conserved end residues are part of each CDR3. The order of the fields is J gene, V gene, D gene, clone size, CDR3 DNA, CDR3 protein. The D gene is left open where the match is weak. Clone size is shown for a subset of rows, as once, few, many or a class of expanded clone.

>TRBJ2-2|TRBV7-2|.|.
TGTGCCAGCAGCCCTCGGTTGAACACCGGGGAGCTGTTTTTT
CASSPRLNTGELFF
>TRBJ2-3|TRBV19|TRBD2|.
TGTGCCAGTAGCAGAAATAGCGGGGCAAGCACAGATACGCAGTATTTT
CASSRNSGASTDTQYF
>TRBJ2-5|TRBV3-1/TRBV3-2|.|.
TGTGCCATCGCGGCTGGGGAGACCCAGTACTTC
CAIAAGETQYF
>TRBJ2-3|TRBV2|.|.
TGTGCCAGGTCCGCCCCCGGGGTTGGCACAGATACGCAGTATTTT
CARSAPGVGTDTQYF
>TRBJ1-6|TRBV4-1|.|.
TGCGCCAGCAGACCGGACATGGCGAATTCACCCCTCCACTTT
CASRPDMANSPLHF
>TRBJ1-1|TRBV9|TRBD1|once
TGTGCCAGCAGCCTACACAGGGGGGGCAGCACTGAAGCTTTCTTT
CASSLHRGGSTEAFF
>TRBJ1-1|TRBV10-3|.|.
TGTGCCAGCGGTCGACAGGATCTAGAAGCTTTCTTT
CASGRQDLEAFF
>TRBJ2-1|TRBV3-1/TRBV3-2|.|.
TGTGCCAGCAGCCAAGGGACGAATCGGGGTGAGCAGTTCTTC
CASSQGTNRGEQFF
>TRBJ2-3|TRBV5-4|TRBD2|.
TGTGCCAGCAGCCCGGGACTAGCGGGGACCTTTAGCACAGATACGCAGTATTTT
CASSPGLAGTFSTDTQYF
>TRBJ1-2|TRBV5-6|TRBD1|.
TGTGCCAGCAGCCCTGGACAGGGAAGCTACACCTTC
CASSPGQGSYTF
>TRBJ1-2|TRBV6-1|TRBD1|once
TGTGCCAGCAGGGTAGGACAGGGACTGGACTATGGCTACACCTTC
CASRVGQGLDYGYTF
>TRBJ2-3|TRBV7-8|TRBD1|once
TGTGCCAGCAGCCCCCGGACAGGGGGCTTGGGCACAGATACGCAGTATTTT
CASSPRTGGLGTDTQYF
>TRBJ1-2|TRBV13|TRBD1|.
TGTGCCAGCAGCTCCCGGACAGGAAGCATTGGCTACACCTTC
CASSSRTGSIGYTF
>TRBJ2-5|TRBV5-1|.|.
TGCGCCAGCAGCCACGAAGCCCAAGAGACCCAGTACTTC
CASSHEAQETQYF
>TRBJ2-7|TRBV2|TRBD1|.
TGTGCCAGCAGTCCTGGACAGGGCCCAATCTACGAGCAGTACTTC
CASSPGQGPIYEQYF
>TRBJ2-5|TRBV12-3/TRBV12-4|.|.
TGTGCCAGCAGTTTGCGTCTTCAAGAGACCCAGTACTTC
CASSLRLQETQYF
>TRBJ1-2|TRBV6-5|TRBD1|.
TGTGCCAGCAGACGACCCGACAGGGAGGAAGGCTACACCTTC
CASRRPDREEGYTF
>TRBJ2-5|TRBV3-1/TRBV3-2|.|.
TGTGCCAGCAGCCATCCCCGCCTACAGGGTGGAGAGACCCAGTACTTC
CASSHPRLQGGETQYF
>TRBJ1-3|TRBV29-1|.|.
TGCAGCGTTTTAGACAACTCTGGAAACACCATATATTTT
CSVLDNSGNTIYF
>TRBJ1-2|TRBV19|TRBD1|once
TGTGCCAGTAGTCCGAAACGGACAGGGGGTGTCAATGGCTACACCTTC
CASSPKRTGGVNGYTF
>TRBJ1-1|TRBV19|.|few
TGTGCCAGTAGGGACATAATGAACACTGAAGCTTTCTTT
CASRDIMNTEAFF
>TRBJ2-3|TRBV7-2|TRBD2|.
TGTGCCAGCAGCTTAGGAGGGAGCGGGGGGGCAGGTACGCAGTATTTT
CASSLGGSGGAGTQYF
>TRBJ1-3|TRBV7-6|.|.
TGTGCCAGCAGTCAAGAGTCATACTCTGGAAACACCATATATTTT
CASSQESYSGNTIYF
>TRBJ2-1|TRBV3-1/TRBV3-2|TRBD2|.
TGTGCCAGCAGCGGACTAGCGGGGGGGCAGTACAATGAGCAGTTCTTC
CASSGLAGGQYNEQFF
>TRBJ1-2|TRBV6-2/TRBV6-3|.|few
TGTGCCAGCAGTTACTCCGGTTTTGGCTACACCTTC
CASSYSGFGYTF
>TRBJ2-1|TRBV19|.|.
TGTGCCAGTAGTATAACTGGCGGGGAAGAGAATGAGCAGTTCTTC
CASSITGGEENEQFF
>TRBJ2-2|TRBV25-1|.|.
TGTGCCAGCAGTGTCCAGGGGATCAACACCGGGGAGCTGTTTTTT
CASSVQGINTGELFF
>TRBJ2-3|TRBV7-2|.|.
TGTGCCAGCAGCTTCAGCGCACGCACAGATACGCAGTATTTT
CASSFSARTDTQYF
>TRBJ1-3|TRBV11-2|.|.
TGTGCCAGCAGCTCGGAGGGGATTGGGAGGCTGTATGGAAACACCATATATTTT
CASSSEGIGRLYGNTIYF
>TRBJ1-2|TRBV10-2|.|.
TGCGCCAGCAGAGACCAGGGTCTAGCTAACTATGGCTACACCTTC
CASRDQGLANYGYTF
>TRBJ1-1|TRBV5-4|TRBD1|.
TGTGCCAGCAGCAGCCGGGACAGGGGGACTGAAGCTTTCTTT
CASSSRDRGTEAFF
>TRBJ1-4|TRBV5-4|.|.
TGTGCCAGCAGCTTGGGGGGGCGAGGTGAAAAACTGTTTTTT
CASSLGGRGEKLFF
>TRBJ2-2|TRBV11-2|TRBD1|.
TGTGCCAGCAGCCCGGGACAGGGGGCCGGGGAGCTGTTTTTT
CASSPGQGAGELFF
>TRBJ1-6|TRBV12-5|TRBD1|few
TGTGCTAGTGGTTTCTGTCCCGGGACAGGGGATTCACCCCTCCACTTT
CASGFCPGTGDSPLHF